The 4 T cell receptor beta chains given below trace back to one sample, sequenced in a study of blood T cell repertoires in COVID-19. TCRdb keeps only in-frame clones here, not all; method: immunoSEQ multiplex PCR. The sample yields 450,000 or so clones, 90% seen once. The sequenced material came from PBMCs or T cells enriched from blood (not recorded which). These receptors all stem from a man between 18 and 35 years old who had recovered from COVID-19.

This chain links TRBV6-5 with TRBJ1-3, with D unresolved. Trimming removed 5 bases at V and 7 bases at J, with 9 bases between. The CDR3 has 12 residues. CDR1 and CDR2 from the germline V gene are MNHEY and SVGAGI. CDR3: CASSTPGNTIYF. CDR3 bases: TGTGCCAGCAGTACGCCGGGGAACACCATATATTTT.

The V and J genes are TRBV4-2 and TRBJ1-6, with 7 bases that match TRBD1. The CDR3 runs to 14 residues. With V trimmed by 7 bases and J by 9 bases, 9 bases remained unmatched. Germline loops: CDR1 LGHNA, CDR2 YNFKEQ. The CDR3 DNA is TGTGCCAGCACTCGAGGGGGCGAAGTTTCACCCCTCCACTTT. This sequence encodes CASTRGGEVSPLHF.

The V and J genes are TRBV19 and TRBJ2-5; maybe TRBD1 (6 bases). V lost 2 bases and J 1 base, leaving 14 bases between the germline ends. This CDR3 has 16 amino acids. Germline CDR1 LNHDA, CDR2 SQIVND (reference sequence). Written as DNA, the CDR3 is TGTGCCAGTAGTATATCAGGGGTAAAGGCCCAAGAGACCCAGTACTTC. This gives the protein CASSISGVKAQETQYF.

This clone was detected only once. The chain has TRBV13 and TRBJ2-1, with TRBD1 identical over 9 bases. This CDR3 spans 17 amino acids. V was pared by 1 base and J by 4 bases, with 8 bases of the junction left unmatched. Germline loops: CDR1 PRHDT, CDR2 FYEKMQ (reference sequence). CDR3 protein: CASSLVQGTGLYNEQFF. DNA for the CDR3: TGTGCCAGCAGCTTAGTCCAGGGGACAGGGTTATACAATGAGCAGTTCTTC.